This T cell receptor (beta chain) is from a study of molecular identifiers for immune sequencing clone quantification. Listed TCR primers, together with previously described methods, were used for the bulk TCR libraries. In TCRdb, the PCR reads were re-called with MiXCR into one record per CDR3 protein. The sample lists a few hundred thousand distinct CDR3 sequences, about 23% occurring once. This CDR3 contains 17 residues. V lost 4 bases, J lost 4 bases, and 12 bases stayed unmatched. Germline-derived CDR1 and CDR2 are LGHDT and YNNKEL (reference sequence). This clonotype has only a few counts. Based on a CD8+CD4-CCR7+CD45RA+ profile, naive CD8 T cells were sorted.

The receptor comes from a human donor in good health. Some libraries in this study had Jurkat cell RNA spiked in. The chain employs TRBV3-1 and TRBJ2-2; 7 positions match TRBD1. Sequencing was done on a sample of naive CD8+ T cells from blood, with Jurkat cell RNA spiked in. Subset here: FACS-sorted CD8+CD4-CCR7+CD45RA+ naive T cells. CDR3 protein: CASSLSQTGKGTGELFF. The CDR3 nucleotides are TGTGCCAGCAGCCTAAGCCAGACAGGGAAGGGCACCGGGGAGCTGTTTTTT.